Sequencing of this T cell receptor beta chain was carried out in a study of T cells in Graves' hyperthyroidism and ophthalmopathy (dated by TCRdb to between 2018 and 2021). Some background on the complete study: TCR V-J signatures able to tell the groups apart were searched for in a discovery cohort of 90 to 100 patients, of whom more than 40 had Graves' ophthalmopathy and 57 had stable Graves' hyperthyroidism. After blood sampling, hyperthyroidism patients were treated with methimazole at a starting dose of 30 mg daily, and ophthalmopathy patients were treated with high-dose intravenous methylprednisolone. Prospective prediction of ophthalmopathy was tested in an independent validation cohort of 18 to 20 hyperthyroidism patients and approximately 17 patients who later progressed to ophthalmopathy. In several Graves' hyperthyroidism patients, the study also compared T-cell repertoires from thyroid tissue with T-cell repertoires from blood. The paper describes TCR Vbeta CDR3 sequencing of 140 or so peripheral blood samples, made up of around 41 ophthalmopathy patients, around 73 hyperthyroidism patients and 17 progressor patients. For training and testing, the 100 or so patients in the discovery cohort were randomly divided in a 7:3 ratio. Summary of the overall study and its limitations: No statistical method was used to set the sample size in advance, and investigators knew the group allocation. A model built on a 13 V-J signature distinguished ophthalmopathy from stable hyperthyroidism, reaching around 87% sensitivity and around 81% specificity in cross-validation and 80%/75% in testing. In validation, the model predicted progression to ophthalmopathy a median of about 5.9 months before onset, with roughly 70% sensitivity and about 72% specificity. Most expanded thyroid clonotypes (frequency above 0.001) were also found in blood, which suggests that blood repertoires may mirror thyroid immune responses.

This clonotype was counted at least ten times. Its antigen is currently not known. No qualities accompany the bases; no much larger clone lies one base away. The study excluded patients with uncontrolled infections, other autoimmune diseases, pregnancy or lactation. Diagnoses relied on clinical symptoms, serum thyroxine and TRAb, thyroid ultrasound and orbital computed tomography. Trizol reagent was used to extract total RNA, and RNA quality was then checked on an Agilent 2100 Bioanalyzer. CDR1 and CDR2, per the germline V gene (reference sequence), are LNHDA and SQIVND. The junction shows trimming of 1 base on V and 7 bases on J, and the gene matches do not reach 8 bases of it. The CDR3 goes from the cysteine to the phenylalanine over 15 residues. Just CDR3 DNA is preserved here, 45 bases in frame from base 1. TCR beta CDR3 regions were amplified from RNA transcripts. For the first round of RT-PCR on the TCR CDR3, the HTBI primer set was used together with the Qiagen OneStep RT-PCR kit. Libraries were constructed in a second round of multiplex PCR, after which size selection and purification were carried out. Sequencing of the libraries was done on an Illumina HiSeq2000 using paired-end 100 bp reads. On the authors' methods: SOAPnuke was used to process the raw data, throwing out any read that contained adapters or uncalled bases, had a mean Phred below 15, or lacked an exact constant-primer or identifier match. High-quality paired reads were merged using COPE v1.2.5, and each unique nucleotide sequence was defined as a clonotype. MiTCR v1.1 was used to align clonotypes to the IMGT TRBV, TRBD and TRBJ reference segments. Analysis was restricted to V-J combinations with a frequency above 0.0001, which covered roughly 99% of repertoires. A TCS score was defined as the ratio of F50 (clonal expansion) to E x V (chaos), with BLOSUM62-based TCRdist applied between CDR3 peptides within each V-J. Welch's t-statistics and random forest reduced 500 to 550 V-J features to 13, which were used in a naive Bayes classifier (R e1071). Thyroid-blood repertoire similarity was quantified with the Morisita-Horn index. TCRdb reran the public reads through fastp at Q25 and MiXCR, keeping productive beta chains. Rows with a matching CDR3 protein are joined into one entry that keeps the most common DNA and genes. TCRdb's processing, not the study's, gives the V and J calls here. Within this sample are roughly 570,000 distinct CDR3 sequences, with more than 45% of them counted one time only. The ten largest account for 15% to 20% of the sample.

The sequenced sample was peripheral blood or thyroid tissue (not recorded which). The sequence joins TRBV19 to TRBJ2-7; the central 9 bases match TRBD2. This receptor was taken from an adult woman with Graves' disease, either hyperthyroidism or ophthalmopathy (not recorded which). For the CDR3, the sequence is CASSIALAGSGEQYF. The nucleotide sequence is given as TGTGCCAGTAGTATAGCCCTAGCGGGATCTGGAGAGCAGTACTTC.